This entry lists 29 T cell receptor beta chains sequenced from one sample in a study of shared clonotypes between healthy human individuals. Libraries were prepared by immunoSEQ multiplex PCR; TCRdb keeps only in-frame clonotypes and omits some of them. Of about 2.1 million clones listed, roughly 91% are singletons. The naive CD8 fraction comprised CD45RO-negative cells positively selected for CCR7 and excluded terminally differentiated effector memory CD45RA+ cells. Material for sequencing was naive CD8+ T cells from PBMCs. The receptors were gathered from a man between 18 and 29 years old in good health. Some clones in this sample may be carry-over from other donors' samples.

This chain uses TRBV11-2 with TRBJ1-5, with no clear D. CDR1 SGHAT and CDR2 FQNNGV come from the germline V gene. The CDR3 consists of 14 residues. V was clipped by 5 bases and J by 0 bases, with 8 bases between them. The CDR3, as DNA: TGTGCCAGCAGCCCCAAGGGTAGCAATCAGCCCCAGCATTTT. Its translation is CASSPKGSNQPQHF. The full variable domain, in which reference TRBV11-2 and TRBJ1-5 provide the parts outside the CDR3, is EAGVAQSPRYKIIEKRQSVAFWCNPISGHATLYWYQQILGQGPKLLIQFQNNGVVDDSQLPKDRFSAERLKGVDSTLKIQPAKLEDSAVYLCASSPKGSNQPQHFGDGTRLSIL.

The CDR3 loop reads CASSYPSTGSSYNEQFF. CDR3 nucleotide sequence: TGTGCCAGCAGTTATCCCTCGACCGGGAGCTCCTACAATGAGCAGTTCTTC. This chain links TRBV27 with TRBJ2-1, with D possibly being TRBD2 (6 bases). V was shortened by 4 bases and J by 0 bases, with 16 bases between the two germline ends. Per germline, CDR1 MNHEY and CDR2 SMNVEV (reference sequence). The CDR3 spans 17 residues.

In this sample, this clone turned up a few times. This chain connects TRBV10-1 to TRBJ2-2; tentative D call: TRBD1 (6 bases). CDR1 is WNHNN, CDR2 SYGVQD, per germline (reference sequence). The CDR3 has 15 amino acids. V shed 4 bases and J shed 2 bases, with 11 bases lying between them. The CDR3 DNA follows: TGCGCCAGCAGTGGGACAGAAGTAAACACCGGGGAGCTGTTTTTT. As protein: CASSGTEVNTGELFF.

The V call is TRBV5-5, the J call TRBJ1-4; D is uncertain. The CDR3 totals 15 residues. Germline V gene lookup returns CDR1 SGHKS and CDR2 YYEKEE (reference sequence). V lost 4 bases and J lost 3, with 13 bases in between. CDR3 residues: CASSGSRVANEKLFF. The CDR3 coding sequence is TGTGCCAGCAGCGGGTCCCGGGTAGCTAATGAAAAACTGTTTTTT.

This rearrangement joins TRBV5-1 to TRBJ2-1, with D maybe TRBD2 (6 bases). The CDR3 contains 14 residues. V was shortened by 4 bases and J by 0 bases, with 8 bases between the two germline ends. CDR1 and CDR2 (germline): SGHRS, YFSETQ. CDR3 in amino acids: CASSPGLSYNEQFF. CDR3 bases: TGCGCCAGCAGCCCGGGACTCTCCTACAATGAGCAGTTCTTC.

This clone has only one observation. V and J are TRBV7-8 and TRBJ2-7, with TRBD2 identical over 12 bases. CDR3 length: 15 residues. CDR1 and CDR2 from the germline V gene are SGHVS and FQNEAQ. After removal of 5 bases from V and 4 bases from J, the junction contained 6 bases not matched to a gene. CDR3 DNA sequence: TGTGCCAGCAGCCCGACTAGCGGGAGAGATTACGAGCAGTACTTC. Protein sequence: CASSPTSGRDYEQYF.

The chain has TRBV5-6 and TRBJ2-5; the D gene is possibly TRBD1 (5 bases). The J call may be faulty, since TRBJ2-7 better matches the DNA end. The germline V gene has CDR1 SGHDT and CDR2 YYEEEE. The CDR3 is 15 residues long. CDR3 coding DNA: TGTGCCAGCAGCTATCCCGCAGGGCTAAACTACGAGCAGTACTTC. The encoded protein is CASSYPAGLNYEQYF.

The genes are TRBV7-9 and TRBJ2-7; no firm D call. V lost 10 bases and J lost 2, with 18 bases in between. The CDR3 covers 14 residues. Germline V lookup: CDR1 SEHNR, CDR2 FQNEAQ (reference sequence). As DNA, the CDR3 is TGTGCCACGCAAACTGGGGATTGGGCCTACGAGCAGTACTTC. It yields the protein CATQTGDWAYEQYF. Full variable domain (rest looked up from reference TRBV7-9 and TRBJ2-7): DTGVSQNPRHKITKRGQNVTFRCDPISEHNRLYWYRQTLGQGPEFLTYFQNEAQLEKSRLLSDRFSAERPKGSFSTLEIQRTEQGDSAMYLCATQTGDWAYEQYFGPGTRLTVT.

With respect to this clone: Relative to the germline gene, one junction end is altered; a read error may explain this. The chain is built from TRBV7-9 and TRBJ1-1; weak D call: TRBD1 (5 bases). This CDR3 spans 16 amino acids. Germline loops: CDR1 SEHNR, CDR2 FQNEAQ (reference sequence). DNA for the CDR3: TGCGCCAGCAGCTACGGGACCGAGAACATGAACACTGAAGCTTTCTTT. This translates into CASSYGTENMNTEAFF.

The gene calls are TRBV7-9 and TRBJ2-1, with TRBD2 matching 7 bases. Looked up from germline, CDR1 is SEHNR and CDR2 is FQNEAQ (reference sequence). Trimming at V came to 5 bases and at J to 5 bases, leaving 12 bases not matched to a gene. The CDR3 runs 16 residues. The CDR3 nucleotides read TGTGCCAGCAGCGCCCCTTCGGGGGAGGGCCACAATGAGCAGTTCTTC. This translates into CASSAPSGEGHNEQFF.

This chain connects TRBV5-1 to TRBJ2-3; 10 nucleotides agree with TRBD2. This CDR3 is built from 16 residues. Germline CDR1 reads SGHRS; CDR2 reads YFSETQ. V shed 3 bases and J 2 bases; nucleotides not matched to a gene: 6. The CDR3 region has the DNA TGCGCCAGCAGCTCCGGGACTAGCGCCTTCACAGATACGCAGTATTTT. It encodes CASSSGTSAFTDTQYF.

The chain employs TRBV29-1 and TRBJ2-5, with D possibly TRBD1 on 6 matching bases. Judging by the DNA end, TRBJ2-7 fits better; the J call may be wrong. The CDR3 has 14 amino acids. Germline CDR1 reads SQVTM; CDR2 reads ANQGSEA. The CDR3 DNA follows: TGCAGCGTTTTGGGTGGGGACAACTCCTACGAGCAGTACTTC. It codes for CSVLGGDNSYEQYF.

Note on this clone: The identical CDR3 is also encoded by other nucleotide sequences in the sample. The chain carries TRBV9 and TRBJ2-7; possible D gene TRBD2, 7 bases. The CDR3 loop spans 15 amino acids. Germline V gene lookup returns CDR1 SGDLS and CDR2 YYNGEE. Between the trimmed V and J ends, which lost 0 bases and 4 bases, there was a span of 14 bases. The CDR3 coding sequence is TGTGCCAGCAGCGTAGCTAGCGGAGGGGGTTACGAGCAGTACTTC. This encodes CASSVASGGGYEQYF.

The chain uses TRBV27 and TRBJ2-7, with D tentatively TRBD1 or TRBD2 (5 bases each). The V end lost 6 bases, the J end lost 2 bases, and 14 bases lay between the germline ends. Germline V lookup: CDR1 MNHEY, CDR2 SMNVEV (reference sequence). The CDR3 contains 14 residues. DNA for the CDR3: TGTGCCAGCAGCACGGGGCTCGAGGCCTACGAGCAGTACTTC. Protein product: CASSTGLEAYEQYF.

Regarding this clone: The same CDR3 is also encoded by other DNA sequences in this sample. CDR3 region: CASSPTGAYEQYF. Written as DNA, the CDR3 is TGTGCCAGCAGCCCTACGGGGGCCTACGAGCAGTACTTC. The rearrangement uses TRBV7-9 and TRBJ2-7, with D perhaps matching TRBD2 (6 bases). Deletions cut 5 bases from V and 2 bases from J, with 10 bases between. The germline V gene has CDR1 SEHNR and CDR2 FQNEAQ (reference sequence). The CDR3 loop spans 13 amino acids.

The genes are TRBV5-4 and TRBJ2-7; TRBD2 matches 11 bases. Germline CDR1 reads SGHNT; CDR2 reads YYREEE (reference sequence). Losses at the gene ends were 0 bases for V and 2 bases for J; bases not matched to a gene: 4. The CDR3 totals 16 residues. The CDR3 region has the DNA TGTGCCAGCAGCTTGGGACTAGCGGGAAGGGCCTACGAGCAGTACTTC. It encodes CASSLGLAGRAYEQYF.

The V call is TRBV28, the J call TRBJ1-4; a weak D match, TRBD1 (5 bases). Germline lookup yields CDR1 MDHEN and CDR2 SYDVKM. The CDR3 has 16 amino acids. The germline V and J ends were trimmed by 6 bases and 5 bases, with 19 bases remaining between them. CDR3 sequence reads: CASSLTGGRSNEKLFF. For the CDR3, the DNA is TGTGCCAGCAGCCTGACTGGGGGGAGATCCAATGAAAAACTGTTTTTT.

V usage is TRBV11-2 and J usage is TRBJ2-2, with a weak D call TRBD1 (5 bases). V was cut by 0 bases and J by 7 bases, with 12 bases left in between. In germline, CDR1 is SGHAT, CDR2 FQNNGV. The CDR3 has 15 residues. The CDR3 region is CASSLELGEIGELFF. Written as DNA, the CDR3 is TGTGCCAGCAGCTTAGAATTAGGGGAAATCGGGGAGCTGTTTTTT.

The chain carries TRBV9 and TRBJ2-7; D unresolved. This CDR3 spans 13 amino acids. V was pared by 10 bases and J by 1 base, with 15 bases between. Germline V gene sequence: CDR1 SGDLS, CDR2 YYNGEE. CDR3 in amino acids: CASQGSTSYEQYF. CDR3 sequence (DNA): TGTGCCTCACAAGGGTCAACTTCCTACGAGCAGTACTTC.

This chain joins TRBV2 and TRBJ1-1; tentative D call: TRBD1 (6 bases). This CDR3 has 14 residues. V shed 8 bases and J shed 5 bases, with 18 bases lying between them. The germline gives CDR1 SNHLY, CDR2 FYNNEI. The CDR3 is CASGQKVYTTEAFF. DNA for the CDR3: TGTGCCAGCGGACAGAAGGTCTATACTACTGAAGCTTTCTTT.

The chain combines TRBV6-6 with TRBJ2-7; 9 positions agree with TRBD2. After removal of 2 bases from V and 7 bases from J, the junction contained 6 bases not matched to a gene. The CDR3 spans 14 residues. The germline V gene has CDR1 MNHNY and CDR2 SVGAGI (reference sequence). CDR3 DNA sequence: TGTGCCAGCAGTTACGGCGGGAGGGCTGGAGAGCAGTACTTC. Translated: CASSYGGRAGEQYF.

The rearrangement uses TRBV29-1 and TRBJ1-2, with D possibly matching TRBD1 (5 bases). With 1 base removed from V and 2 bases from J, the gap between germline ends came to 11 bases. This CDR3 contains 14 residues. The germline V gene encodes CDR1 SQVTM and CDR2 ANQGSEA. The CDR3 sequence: CSVEGPGGNYGYTF. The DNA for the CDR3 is TGCAGCGTTGAAGGCCCGGGGGGGAACTATGGCTACACCTTC.

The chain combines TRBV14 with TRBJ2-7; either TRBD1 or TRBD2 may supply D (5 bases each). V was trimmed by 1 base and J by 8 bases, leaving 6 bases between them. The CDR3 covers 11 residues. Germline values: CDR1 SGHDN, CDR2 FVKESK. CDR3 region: CASSQGGKQYF. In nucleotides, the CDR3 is TGTGCCAGCAGCCAAGGGGGGAAGCAGTACTTC.

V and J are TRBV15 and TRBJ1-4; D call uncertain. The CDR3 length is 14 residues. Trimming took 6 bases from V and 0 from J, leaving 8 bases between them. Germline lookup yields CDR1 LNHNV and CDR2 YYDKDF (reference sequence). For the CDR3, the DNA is TGTGCCACCAGGGCGTCTGCAACTAATGAAAAACTGTTTTTT. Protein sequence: CATRASATNEKLFF.

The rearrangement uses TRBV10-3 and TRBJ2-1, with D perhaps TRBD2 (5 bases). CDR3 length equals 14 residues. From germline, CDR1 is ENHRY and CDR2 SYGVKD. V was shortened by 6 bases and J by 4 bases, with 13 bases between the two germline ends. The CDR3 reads CAISSWTLYNEQFF. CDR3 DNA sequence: TGTGCCATCAGCAGTTGGACTCTTTACAATGAGCAGTTCTTC.

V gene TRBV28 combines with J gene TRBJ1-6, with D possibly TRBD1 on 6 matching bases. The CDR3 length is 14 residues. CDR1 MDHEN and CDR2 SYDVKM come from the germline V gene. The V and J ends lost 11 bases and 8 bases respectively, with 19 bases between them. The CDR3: CAGNLRGLDSPLHF. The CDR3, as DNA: TGTGCCGGGAACCTCAGGGGTTTAGATTCACCCCTCCACTTT.

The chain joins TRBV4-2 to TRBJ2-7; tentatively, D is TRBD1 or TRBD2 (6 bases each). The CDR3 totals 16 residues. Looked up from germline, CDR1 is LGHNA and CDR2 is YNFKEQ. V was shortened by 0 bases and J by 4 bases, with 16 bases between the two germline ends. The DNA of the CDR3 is TGTGCCAGCAGCCAAGAACGGGCGGGGACAATTTACGAGCAGTACTTC. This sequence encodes CASSQERAGTIYEQYF.

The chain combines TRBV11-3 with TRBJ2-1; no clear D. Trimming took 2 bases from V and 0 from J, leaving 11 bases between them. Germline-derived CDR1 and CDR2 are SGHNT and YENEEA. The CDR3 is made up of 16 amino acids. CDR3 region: CASSLTSDPSYNEQFF. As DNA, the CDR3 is TGTGCCAGCAGCTTAACCAGCGATCCCTCCTACAATGAGCAGTTCTTC. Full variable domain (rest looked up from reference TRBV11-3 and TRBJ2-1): EAGVVQSPRYKIIEKKQPVAFWCNPISGHNTLYWYLQNLGQGPELLIRYENEEAVDDSQLPKDRFSAERLKGVDSTLKIQPAELGDSAVYLCASSLTSDPSYNEQFFGPGTRLTVL.

CDR3 DNA: TGCGCCAGCAGCGAAGGAGGGCTGCACGAGCAGTACTTC. This sequence encodes CASSEGGLHEQYF. The chain employs TRBV4-3 and TRBJ2-7, with D perhaps matching TRBD2 (6 bases). Germline V gene sequence: CDR1 LGHNA, CDR2 YSLEER. The CDR3 covers 13 residues. Deletions cut 5 bases from V and 5 bases from J, with 13 bases between.